This paragraph reports one T cell receptor beta chain. Its antigen has not been determined. It has no much larger one-base neighbor in the sample; base qualities were not kept. These data are taken from a study of CD8+CD57+ T cells in acquired aplastic anemia (dated by TCRdb to the late 2010s). About the study as a whole: On average, sorted CD4+ and CD8+ cells yielded around 3.4 ug of extracted DNA, with a range of roughly 0.17 to 27.4 ug. CD8+CD57+ expansion was defined as a frequency above the mean frequency observed in healthy subjects.

Findings and caveats that apply to the study as a whole: Patients and healthy controls showed no significant difference in CD8+ Simpson's diversity (P=0.060). Twenty-nine CD8+ CDR3 sequences were shared between patients and controls but appeared highly expressed in patients and within their immunodominant clones.

Reading from cysteine to phenylalanine, the CDR3 counts 13 amino acids. Left in the record is the CDR3 DNA by itself, 39 bases read in frame from the first base. Cut back by 6 bases and 1 base, the V and J ends lie 6 bases apart. The germline V gene sets CDR1 to MNHNS and CDR2 to SASEGT. TCR beta VDJ combination and CDR3 sequence profiling used genomic DNA as the template. TCR repertoire sequencing was run on an Illumina HiSeq 2000. In the source study's methods: TRBV/TRBJ rearrangement plots, CDR3 size and DJ length profiles, and Simpson's diversity index were used to evaluate the repertoires. The most abundant DNA sequence in the deep sequencing data was taken as the immunodominant clone. CDR3 amino acid sequences were checked for sharing between subjects and were compared against published repertoires and the VDJdb database. In-frame beta chains were kept once TCRdb had trimmed the public reads at Q25 with fastp and called clones with MiXCR. Entries that share a CDR3 protein sequence are merged under the most common genes and DNA. The authors' filters were not applied to this entry. The sample has hundreds of thousands of distinct CDR3 sequences on record, approximately 33% of them singletons. The ten largest clones add up to roughly 0.8% of the sample.

Patients chosen for sequencing had shown expansion of CD8+CD57+ cells by flow cytometry. Every patient had severe acquired aplastic anemia, diagnosed using the International Study of Aplastic Anemia and Agranulocytosis and Camitta criteria. No therapy had been received by the patients at the time of blood sampling. TCR repertoires of sorted CD4+ and CD8+ blood T cells from severe aplastic anemia patients and healthy subjects were deep-sequenced in the study. Patients were enrolled in the USA under clinicaltrials.gov protocols 00001620, 01623167, 00001397, 00071045, 00081523 and 00961064. Ficoll-Paque density gradient centrifugation was used to isolate peripheral blood mononuclear cells. CD4+ and CD8+ T cells were sorted by FACS or magnetic beads before DNA extraction.

This TCR derives from a human donor with aplastic anemia. The sample taken for sequencing was sorted CD4+, CD8+, or CD8+CD57+ T cells (not recorded which) from PBMCs. The sequence is built from TRBV6-1 and TRBJ2-2; too little of a D gene remains to name it. The CDR3 sequence is CASRPGNTGELFF. In nucleotide form, the sequence is TGTGCCAGCAGACCAGGGAACACCGGGGAGCTGTTTTTT.